The 19 T cell receptor beta chains given below trace back to one sample, sequenced in a study of control samples from healthy donors and cancer patients. The assay was immunoSEQ multiplex PCR, and TCRdb's table has in-frame clones only and misses some. The sample records 390,000 or so clones, 80% to 95% being singletons. The specimen sequenced was PBMCs. These receptors came from a man aged 40-50 years with head and neck cancer.

The gene calls are TRBV7-9 and TRBJ2-3; TRBD2 is a possible D gene (5 bases). V lost 5 bases, J lost 1 base, and 10 bases lay in between. The CDR3 spans 14 residues. Looked up from germline, CDR1 is SEHNR and CDR2 is FQNEAQ (reference sequence). This CDR3 reads CASSPLDGTDTQYF. The CDR3 DNA reads as TGTGCCAGCAGCCCACTAGACGGCACAGATACGCAGTATTTT. Full variable domain (rest looked up from reference TRBV7-9 and TRBJ2-3): DTGVSQNPRHKITKRGQNVTFRCDPISEHNRLYWYRQTLGQGPEFLTYFQNEAQLEKSRLLSDRFSAERPKGSFSTLEIQRTEQGDSAMYLCASSPLDGTDTQYFGPGTRLTVL.

This chain links TRBV27 with TRBJ1-2, with 8 bases matching TRBD1. V was clipped by 4 bases and J by 4 bases; unmatched bases: 8. CDR1 is MNHEY and CDR2 is SMNVEV in the germline V gene (reference sequence). CDR3 size: 15 residues. The CDR3 loop reads CASSSGQGGFYGYTF. The CDR3 DNA is TGTGCCAGCAGTTCAGGACAGGGAGGCTTCTATGGCTACACCTTC.

V gene TRBV5-1 combines with J gene TRBJ2-3, with 12 bases fitting TRBD2. Trimming at V came to 2 bases and at J to 0 bases, leaving 13 bases not matched to a gene. The CDR3 runs 20 residues. Germline-derived CDR1 and CDR2 are SGHRS and YFSETQ. In DNA, the CDR3 is TGCGCCAGCAGCTTCGAAGGACTAGCGGGACCCACCGGTAGCACAGATACGCAGTATTTT. It specifies CASSFEGLAGPTGSTDTQYF.

The chain links TRBV12-5 to TRBJ1-5; tentatively, D is TRBD1 (6 bases). The CDR3 spans 18 residues. Germline loops: CDR1 LGHNT, CDR2 FRNRAP. V lost 1 base and J lost 3, with 19 bases in between. The CDR3 bases are TGTGCTAGTGGTTTGGGGCGGCGGGGGCTATCTCCCAATCAGCCCCAGCATTTT. Protein sequence: CASGLGRRGLSPNQPQHF.

The chain has TRBV28 and TRBJ2-5; no firm D call. V dropped 3 bases and J dropped 2 bases, with 10 bases sitting between them. This CDR3 contains 14 residues. Looked up from germline, CDR1 is MDHEN and CDR2 is SYDVKM. CDR3 in DNA: TGTGCCAGCAGTTTTAACCGGAAACAAGAGACCCAGTACTTC. Its protein is CASSFNRKQETQYF.

The chain joins TRBV6-2 or TRBV6-3 to TRBJ1-6; perhaps TRBD1 as D (6 bases). Germline CDR1 is MNHEY and CDR2 is SVGEGT. The CDR3 length is 17 residues. V lost 0 bases and J lost 7, with 16 bases in between. The CDR3 loop is CASSYSRGRGRNSPLHF. The CDR3, as DNA: TGTGCCAGCAGTTACTCGAGGGGCAGGGGAAGGAATTCACCCCTCCACTTT.

This clone was counted once. The chain carries TRBV7-3 and TRBJ2-2; TRBD1 matches 12 bases. J was trimmed by 7 bases and V by 4 bases; bases with no gene match: 4. Germline CDR1 and CDR2: SGHTA and FQGTGA. CDR3 length: 15 residues. CDR3 bases: TGTGCCAGCAGCTCCGGGACAGGGGGCATCGGGGAGCTGTTTTTT. Protein sequence: CASSSGTGGIGELFF.

The chain is built from TRBV6-1 and TRBJ1-5, with D tentatively TRBD1 (6 bases). Germline V gene lookup returns CDR1 MNHNS and CDR2 SASEGT. Trimming removed 0 bases from V and 5 bases from J, with 11 bases in between. CDR3 length: 15 residues. CDR3 sequence (DNA): TGTGCCAGCAGTGAAGCCTTGGACAGTTATCAGCCCCAGCATTTT. Protein sequence: CASSEALDSYQPQHF.

The chain recombines TRBV24-1 with TRBJ2-2, with 7 bases lining up with TRBD2. With V trimmed by 3 bases and J by 4 bases, 4 bases remained unmatched. This CDR3 is 15 amino acids long. Germline V gives CDR1 KGHDR, CDR2 SFDVKD. As DNA, the CDR3 is TGTGCCACCAGTGATCCTGGGGGGGGCACCGGGGAGCTGTTTTTT. Translation: CATSDPGGGTGELFF.

The chain uses TRBV3-1 (or the pseudogene TRBV3-2) and TRBJ1-5, with D possibly being TRBD1 (5 bases). Trimming pared 1 base from V and 6 bases from J, leaving 16 bases between. From germline, CDR1 is LGHDT and CDR2 YNNKEL (reference sequence). This CDR3 is built from 16 residues. CDR3 in DNA: TGTGCCAGCAGCCAAGTGGGCAGAAGGGGTAGTCAGCCCCAGCATTTT. This sequence encodes CASSQVGRRGSQPQHF.

This chain uses TRBV2 with TRBJ1-1, with TRBD1 matching over 9 bases. V lost 10 bases and J lost 8; bases outside the gene matches: 11. Germline V CDR1 and CDR2: SNHLY, FYNNEI. This CDR3 has 13 amino acids. The CDR3 reads CANAPGQGVEAFF. The CDR3 nucleotides are TGTGCCAACGCACCGGGACAGGGAGTGGAAGCTTTCTTT.

This clone was counted a few times. J is TRBJ2-7 and V is TRBV5-4; 9 nucleotides match TRBD2. The V segment lost 0 bases and the J segment 5 bases; nucleotides outside the gene matches: 6. CDR1 SGHNT and CDR2 YYREEE come from the germline V gene (reference sequence). CDR3 length equals 15 residues. CDR3: CASSLGGGRVNEQYF. CDR3 DNA: TGTGCCAGCAGCTTGGGGGGCGGGAGGGTAAACGAGCAGTACTTC.

The count of this clone is one. The genes are TRBV5-4 and TRBJ2-7; 13 bases line up with TRBD2. V was pared by 4 bases and J by 4 bases, with 8 bases of the junction left unmatched. Looked up from germline, CDR1 is SGHNT and CDR2 is YYREEE (reference sequence). CDR3 length: 16 amino acids. Here the CDR3 reads CASSHRTSGSRYEQYF. CDR3 sequence (DNA): TGTGCCAGCAGCCACCGGACTAGCGGGAGTAGATACGAGCAGTACTTC.

The chain joins TRBV6-5 to TRBJ2-1, with 11 bases lining up with TRBD2. CDR3 length: 14 residues. Germline CDR1 reads MNHEY; CDR2 reads SVGAGI. J was trimmed by 2 bases and V by 10 bases; bases with no gene match: 4. The CDR3: CATLTSGTYNEQFF. The CDR3 nucleotides are TGTGCCACCCTGACTAGCGGGACCTACAATGAGCAGTTCTTC.

V is TRBV5-1 and J is TRBJ1-1; D unresolved. V was clipped by 0 bases and J by 5 bases, with 8 bases between them. Germline V gene data show CDR1 as SGHRS and CDR2 as YFSETQ. This CDR3 is 13 amino acids long. CDR3 DNA sequence: TGCGCCAGCAGCTTGGGGGGTGTAACTGAAGCTTTCTTT. Translating gives CASSLGGVTEAFF.

This clone was picked up one time. The rearrangement joins TRBV4-1 to TRBJ2-7, with 9 bases fitting TRBD2. The CDR3 extends over 16 amino acids. V shed 0 bases and J 5 bases; nucleotides not matched to a gene: 8. Germline CDR1 and CDR2: MGHRA and YSYEKL. The CDR3 coding sequence is TGCGCCAGCAGCCAAGATCTGGCTAGCGGGGTAGACGAGCAGTACTTC. It encodes CASSQDLASGVDEQYF.

This clone came up once. Additional DNA sequences in this sample encode the identical CDR3. The chain employs TRBV11-3 and TRBJ2-1; 10 bases map to TRBD2. Germline V gene lookup returns CDR1 SGHNT and CDR2 YENEEA. The CDR3 contains 13 residues. After removal of 6 bases from V and 7 bases from J, the junction contained 3 bases not matched to a gene. CDR3 in DNA: TGTGCCAGCAGTTGGACTAGCGGAAATGAGCAGTTCTTC. Its translation is CASSWTSGNEQFF.

The V gene is TRBV4-1, the J gene TRBJ2-7; a weak D match, TRBD1 (5 bases). This CDR3 region has 16 residues. Germline V gene sequence: CDR1 MGHRA, CDR2 YSYEKL. The ends were cut back, 0 bases at V and 7 bases at J, with 19 bases in the middle. CDR3 protein: CASSQDLTGPKWEQYF. The DNA of the CDR3 is TGCGCCAGCAGCCAAGATCTAACAGGCCCGAAGTGGGAGCAGTACTTC.

The rearrangement uses TRBV9 and TRBJ1-6, with 10 bases fitting TRBD1. The germline CDR1 and CDR2 sequences are SGDLS and YYNGEE. V dropped 4 bases and J dropped 10; count of bases not matched to a gene: 5. This CDR3 is 14 amino acids long. The CDR3 coding sequence is TGTGCCAGCAGCATAGGGGACAGGGGATCACCCCTCCACTTT. Translating gives CASSIGDRGSPLHF.